This T cell receptor beta chain comes out of a study of OX40 agonist ivuxolimab in advanced cancers. This CDR3 region has 14 residues. With 7 bases removed from V and 7 bases from J, the gap between germline ends came to 19 bases. Germline-derived CDR1 and CDR2 are MNHEY and SVGAGI. Some clones are missing from TCRdb's copy, which holds only in-frame ones; the method was immunoSEQ multiplex PCR. The table shows about 64,000 clones, with about 89% occurring only once. Patients who had autoimmune disease history or got systemic immunosuppression were left out. The clonotype was recovered from an adult with an advanced solid tumor such as melanoma, head and neck, liver or kidney cancer. Source: CD4+ or CD8+ T cells sorted from blood, taken in a trial of the OX40 agonist ivuxolimab. The chain has TRBV6-5 and TRBJ1-2; a weak D match, TRBD1 (5 bases). The CDR3 nucleotides read TGTGCCAGCACCCCCGAGGGGAGATCACTTGGCTACACCTTC. This translates into CASTPEGRSLGYTF.